These T cell receptor beta chains were read from a single sample in a study of blood T cell repertoires in COVID-19. Generated by immunoSEQ multiplex PCR, the TCRdb table keeps only in-frame clones and is missing some. The repertoire includes tens of thousands of clones, around 80% of them detected once, and approximately 21% sits in the top ten. Sequenced input: peripheral blood. The origin of the receptors is a man younger than 40 with COVID-19, enrolled during active disease. Both conserved end residues are part of each CDR3. D genes are given only for firm matches. Clone size is shown for a subset of rows, as once, few, many or a class of expanded clone.

size: NA
D: TRBD1
J: TRBJ1-2
V: TRBV11-2
DNA: TGTGCCAGCAGCTTAGACAGGGGGCGCGGCTACACCTTC
CDR3: CASSLDRGRGYTF

size: NA
D: TRBD1
J: TRBJ1-6
V: TRBV11-3
DNA: TGTGCCAGCAGCAAATCGACAGGGGAGGTAAGTAATTCACCCCTCCACTTT
CDR3: CASSKSTGEVSNSPLHF

size: NA
D: TRBD2
J: TRBJ2-3
V: TRBV7-7
DNA: TGTGCCAGCAGCTTCGGACTAGCGGGCACAGATACGCAGTATTTT
CDR3: CASSFGLAGTDTQYF

size: NA
D: NA
J: TRBJ2-2
V: TRBV2
DNA: TGTGCCAGCAGGACACTGAACACCGGGGAGCTGTTTTTT
CDR3: CASRTLNTGELFF

size: NA
D: TRBD1
J: TRBJ1-4
V: TRBV6-5
DNA: TGTGCCAGCTCCCAGGGGGCTGGTGAAAAACTGTTTTTT
CDR3: CASSQGAGEKLFF

size: NA
D: TRBD1
J: TRBJ1-2
V: TRBV5-6
DNA: TGTGCCAGCAGCCTAAGACAGGGGGCCTATGGCTACACCTTC
CDR3: CASSLRQGAYGYTF

size: few
D: TRBD2
J: TRBJ2-3
V: TRBV7-9
DNA: TGTGCCAGCAGCTACACTAGCGGGAGTGGAACAGATACGCAGTATTTT
CDR3: CASSYTSGSGTDTQYF

size: NA
D: TRBD1
J: TRBJ2-6
V: TRBV4-1
DNA: TGCGCCAGCAGCCCGAATTTGGGACAGCCTTTCTCTGGGGCCAACGTCCTGACTTTC
CDR3: CASSPNLGQPFSGANVLTF

size: NA
D: NA
J: TRBJ1-2
V: TRBV6-4
DNA: TGTGCCAGCAGTGACTCGAAACCTGACTTCGTCTATGGCTACACCTTC
CDR3: CASSDSKPDFVYGYTF

size: few
D: NA
J: TRBJ1-1
V: TRBV21-1
DNA: TGTGCCAGCAGCACAGGACAGGGCACTGAAGCTTTCTTT
CDR3: CASSTGQGTEAFF

size: few
D: NA
J: TRBJ1-5
V: TRBV19
DNA: TGTGCCAGTACCCACGACAGACTAGGGCAGCCCCAGCATTTT
CDR3: CASTHDRLGQPQHF

size: NA
D: NA
J: TRBJ2-1
V: TRBV30
DNA: TGTGCCTGGAGAGACATGGGCAATGAGCAGTTCTTC
CDR3: CAWRDMGNEQFF

size: few
D: TRBD1
J: TRBJ1-6
V: TRBV4-1
DNA: TGCGCCAGCAGCCAAGCTACAGGGGCCTGGGGGCATAATTCACCCCTCCACTTT
CDR3: CASSQATGAWGHNSPLHF

size: NA
D: TRBD2
J: TRBJ2-1
V: TRBV18
DNA: TGTGCCAGCTCACCCAGGGATTCGGGACTAGTAGTCGAGCAGTTCTTC
CDR3: CASSPRDSGLVVEQFF

size: NA
D: TRBD1
J: TRBJ1-5
V: TRBV29-1
DNA: TGCAGCGTTGGGGACAGTCTTAGCAATCAGCCCCAGCATTTT
CDR3: CSVGDSLSNQPQHF